This TCR beta chain is from a study of T-cell reconstitution after alpha-beta-depleted transplantation in children. As it was prepared, the TCRbeta library received unique molecular identifiers. TCRdb independently ran MiXCR on the PCR reads; one entry per CDR3 protein. The sample records a few hundred thousand distinct CDR3 sequences, 18% being singletons. Specimen: PBMCs from the stem cell graft donor, collected from the stem cell graft. The receptor's source is a human donor who donated a stem cell graft to a child with acute lymphoblastic leukemia.

In nucleotides, the CDR3 is TGCGCCAGCAGCTTTAGTTCAGGATACACCGGGGAGCTGTTTTTT. This sequence encodes CASSFSSGYTGELFF. V and J are TRBV5-1 and TRBJ2-2; no firm D call. The CDR3 has 15 amino acids. Germline V gives CDR1 SGHRS, CDR2 YFSETQ. The V end was cut by 2 bases, the J end by 3 bases, with 11 bases between.